This TCR beta chain was identified in a study of blood T cell repertoires in COVID-19. About the research overall: Both acute and convalescent COVID-19 samples were obtained from the United States, Italy and Spain. PBMCs, B-cell-depleted T cells, or T cells were the source of the cDNA or gDNA that made up the material.

The authors' processing: Reference gene primers were amplified, and this amplification served to estimate nucleated cell counts. Here immunoSEQ multiplex PCR was the method, and the copy in TCRdb shows in-frame clones only, minus some. V, J and clone size reflect that table, while D and trimming were determined from the DNA. This table has about 360,000 clones, around 88% appearing once. The origin of this receptor is a man aged 30 to 45 with active or convalescent COVID-19. The sequenced sample was peripheral blood.

This chain's CDR3 is CASRKPGQGRDSEKLFF. The CDR3 DNA sequence: TGTGCCAGCAGAAAGCCGGGACAGGGGAGGGATAGTGAAAAACTGTTTTTT. The genes are TRBV3-1 (or the pseudogene TRBV3-2) and TRBJ1-4, with TRBD1 identical over 10 bases. Germline CDR1 reads LGHDT; CDR2 reads YNNKEL (reference sequence). This CDR3 comprises 17 residues. V shed 6 bases, J shed 7 bases, and the junction held 14 bases outside the gene matches.